This TCR beta chain was obtained from a study of shared clonotypes between healthy human individuals. Comment on this clone: Its target is not known.

Study-wide results and caveats: Larger estimated richness was generally seen in naive subsets than in memory subsets.

Negatively enriched CD4+ T cells were divided by CD45RA into naive and memory. Germline lookup yields CDR1 KGHSH and CDR2 LQKENI. The CDR3 runs 12 residues. Between the trimmed V and J ends, which lost 3 bases and 5 bases, there was a span of 6 bases. The assay was run at deep level. Per the original data handling: For the immunoSEQ data, sequences were junction-only without quality scores, so filtering differed. TCRdb's table, derived via immunoSEQ multiplex PCR, lists solely in-frame clones and lacks some. The V and J calls and clone size were taken over from that table, and D and trimming were inferred from the DNA. Of about 1.4 million clones listed, roughly 96% are singletons.

Sample: naive CD4+ T cells sorted from blood. Described subset: CD45RA+ positively selected. The V call is TRBV18, the J call TRBJ2-3; D call uncertain. This receptor was taken from a man aged 30 to 39 in good health. Here the CDR3 reads CASSPNLDTQYF. Here the CDR3 DNA reads TGTGCCAGCTCACCTAATTTAGATACGCAGTATTTT.